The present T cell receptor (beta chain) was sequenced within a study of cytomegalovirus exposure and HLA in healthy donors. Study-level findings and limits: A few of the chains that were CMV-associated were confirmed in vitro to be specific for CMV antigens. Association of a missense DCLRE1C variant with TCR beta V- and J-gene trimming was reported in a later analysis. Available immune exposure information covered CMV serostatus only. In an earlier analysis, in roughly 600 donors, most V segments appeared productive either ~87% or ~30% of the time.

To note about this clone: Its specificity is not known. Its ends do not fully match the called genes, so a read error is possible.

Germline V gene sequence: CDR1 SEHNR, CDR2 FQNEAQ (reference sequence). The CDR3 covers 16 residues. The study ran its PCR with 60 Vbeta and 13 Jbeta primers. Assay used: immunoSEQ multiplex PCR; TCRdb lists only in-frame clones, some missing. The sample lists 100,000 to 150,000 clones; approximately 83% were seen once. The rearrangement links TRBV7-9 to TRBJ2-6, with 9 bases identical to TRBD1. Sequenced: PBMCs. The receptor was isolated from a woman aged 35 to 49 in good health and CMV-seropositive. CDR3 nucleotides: TGTTCCAGCAGCTTAAACAGGGGGCCTGGGGCCAACGTCCTGACTTTC. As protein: CSSSLNRGPGANVLTF.